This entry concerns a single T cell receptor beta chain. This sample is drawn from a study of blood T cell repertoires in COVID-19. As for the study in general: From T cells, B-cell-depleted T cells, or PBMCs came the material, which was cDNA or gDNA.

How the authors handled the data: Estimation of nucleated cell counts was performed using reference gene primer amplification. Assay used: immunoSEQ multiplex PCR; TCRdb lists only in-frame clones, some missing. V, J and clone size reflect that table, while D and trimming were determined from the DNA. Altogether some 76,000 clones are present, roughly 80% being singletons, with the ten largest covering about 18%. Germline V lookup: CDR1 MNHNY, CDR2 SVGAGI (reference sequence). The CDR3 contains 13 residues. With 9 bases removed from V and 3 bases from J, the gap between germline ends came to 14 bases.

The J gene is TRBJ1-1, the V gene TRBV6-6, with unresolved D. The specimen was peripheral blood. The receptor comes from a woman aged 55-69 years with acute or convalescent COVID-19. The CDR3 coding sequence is TGTGCCAGTTGGCCGACTGAGGACACTGAAGCTTTCTTT. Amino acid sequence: CASWPTEDTEAFF.